This T cell receptor (beta chain) was sequenced during a study of cytomegalovirus exposure and HLA in healthy donors. Worth noting for this clone: What it binds is not known.

The CDR3 runs to 14 residues. Germline V gives CDR1 GTSNPN, CDR2 SVGIG (reference sequence). V was shortened by 1 base and J by 3 bases, with 13 bases between the two germline ends. Both 60 Vbeta primers and 13 Jbeta primers went into the PCR. Sequencing used immunoSEQ multiplex PCR; TCRdb keeps in-frame clones, though not all of them. The data contain roughly 180,000 clones, roughly 84% of them singletons. Whole-study findings and limits: Usually a TCR sequence was rare, but some public TCRs were found in many donors. Equally common other TCR beta chains were less clonally expanded than HLA-associated ones, a later analysis found.

The sequence derives from a boy under 18 in good health and CMV-seronegative. The sequencing sample was made of PBMCs. The rearrangement links TRBV30 to TRBJ2-7; the D gene is possibly TRBD2 (6 bases). Here the CDR3 reads CAWSATDYLYEQYF. CDR3 nucleotide sequence: TGTGCCTGGAGTGCAACGGACTACCTCTACGAGCAGTACTTC. The variable domain in full, completed from reference TRBV30 and TRBJ2-7, reads SQTIHQWPATLVQPVGSPLSLECTVEGTSNPNLYWYRQAAGRGLQLLFYSVGIGQISSEVPQNLSASRPQDRQFILSSKKLLLSDSGFYLCAWSATDYLYEQYFGPGTRLTVT.